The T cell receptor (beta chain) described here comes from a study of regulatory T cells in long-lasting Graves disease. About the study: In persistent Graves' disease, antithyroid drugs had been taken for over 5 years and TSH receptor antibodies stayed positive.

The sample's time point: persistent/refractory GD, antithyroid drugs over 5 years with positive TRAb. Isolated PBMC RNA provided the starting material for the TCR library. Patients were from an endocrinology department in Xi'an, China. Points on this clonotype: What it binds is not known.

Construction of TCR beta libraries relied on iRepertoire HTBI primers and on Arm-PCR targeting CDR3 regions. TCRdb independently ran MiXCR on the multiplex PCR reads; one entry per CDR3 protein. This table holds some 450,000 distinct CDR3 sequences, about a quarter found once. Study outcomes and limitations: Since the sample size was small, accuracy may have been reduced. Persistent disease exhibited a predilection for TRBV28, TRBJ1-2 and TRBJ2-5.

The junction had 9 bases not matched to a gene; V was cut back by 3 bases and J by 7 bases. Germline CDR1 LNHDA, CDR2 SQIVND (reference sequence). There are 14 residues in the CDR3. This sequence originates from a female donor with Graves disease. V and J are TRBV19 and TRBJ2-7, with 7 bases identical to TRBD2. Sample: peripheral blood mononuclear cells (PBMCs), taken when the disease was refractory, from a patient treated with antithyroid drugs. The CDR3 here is CASSIALAAGEQYF. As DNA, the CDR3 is TGTGCCAGTAGTATTGCCCTAGCGGCAGGGGAGCAGTACTTC.